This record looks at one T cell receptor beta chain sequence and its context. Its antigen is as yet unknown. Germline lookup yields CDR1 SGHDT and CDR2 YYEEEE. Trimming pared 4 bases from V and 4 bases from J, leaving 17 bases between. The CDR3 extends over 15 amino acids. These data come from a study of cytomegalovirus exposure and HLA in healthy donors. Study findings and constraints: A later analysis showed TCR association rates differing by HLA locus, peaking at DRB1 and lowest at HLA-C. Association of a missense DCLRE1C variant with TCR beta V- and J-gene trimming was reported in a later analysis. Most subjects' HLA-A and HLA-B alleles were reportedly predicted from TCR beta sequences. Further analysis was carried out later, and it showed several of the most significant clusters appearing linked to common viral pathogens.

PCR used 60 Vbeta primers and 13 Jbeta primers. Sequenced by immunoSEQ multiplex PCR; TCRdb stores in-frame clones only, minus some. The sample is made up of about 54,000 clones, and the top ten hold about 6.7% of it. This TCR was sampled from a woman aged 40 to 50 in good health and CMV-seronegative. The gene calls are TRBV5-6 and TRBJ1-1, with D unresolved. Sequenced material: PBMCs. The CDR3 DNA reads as TGTGCCAGCAGCCCTTTGCGCTCGCGCGGCACTGAAGCTTTCTTT. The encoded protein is CASSPLRSRGTEAFF.